The subject of this entry is one T cell receptor beta chain. The entry originates in a study of T cell changes during pregnancy in multiple sclerosis. Libraries were prepared by immunoSEQ multiplex PCR; TCRdb keeps only in-frame clonotypes and omits some of them. The data hold about 17,000 clones, with approximately 84% observed a single time. The sequence derives from a female donor in good health, enrolled as a control in a pregnancy study. The sequencing here drew on CD8+ T cells from peripheral blood mononuclear cells, taken in the third trimester of pregnancy.

In nucleotides, the CDR3 is TGTGCCACCAGCAGAGACGAGACTCTGAACAATGAGCAGTTCTTC. Translating it yields CATSRDETLNNEQFF. The chain is built from TRBV15 and TRBJ2-1; the D is unclear. Germline V gives CDR1 LNHNV, CDR2 YYDKDF (reference sequence). The CDR3 runs to 15 residues. Deletions cut 0 bases from V and 5 bases from J, with 11 bases between. The whole variable domain, filled in from reference TRBV15 and TRBJ2-1, reads DAMVIQNPRYQVTQFGKPVTLSCSQTLNHNVMYWYQQKSSQAPKLLFHYYDKDFNNEADTPDNFQSRRPNTSFCFLDIRSPGLGDTAMYLCATSRDETLNNEQFFGPGTRLTVL.